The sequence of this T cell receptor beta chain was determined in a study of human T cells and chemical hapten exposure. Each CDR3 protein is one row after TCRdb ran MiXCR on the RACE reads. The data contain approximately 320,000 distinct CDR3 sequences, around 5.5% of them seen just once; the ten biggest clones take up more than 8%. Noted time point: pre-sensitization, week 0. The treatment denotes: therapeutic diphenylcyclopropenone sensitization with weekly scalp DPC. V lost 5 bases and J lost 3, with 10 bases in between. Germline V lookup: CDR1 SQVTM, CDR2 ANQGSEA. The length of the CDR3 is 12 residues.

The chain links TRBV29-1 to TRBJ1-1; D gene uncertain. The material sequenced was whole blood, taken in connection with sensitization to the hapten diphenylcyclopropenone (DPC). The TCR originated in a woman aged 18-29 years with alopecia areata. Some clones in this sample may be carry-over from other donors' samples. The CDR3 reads CSVLFGDTEAFF. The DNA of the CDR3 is TGCAGCGTTCTTTTTGGGGACACTGAAGCTTTCTTT.